This T cell receptor (beta chain) comes out of a study of shared clonotypes between healthy human individuals. The study's findings and limits: The represented genetic and exposure-history diversity was limited by the small number of donors.

This clone was recorded once. What it binds is unknown. In the original workflow: ImmunoSEQ sequences covered only the junction and lacked quality scores; filtering therefore differed. Produced via immunoSEQ multiplex PCR; TCRdb's table is partial and in-frame only. V, J and clone size were drawn from that table, and D and trimming were deduced from the DNA. The table includes around 580,000 clones, roughly 98% detected once. Naivety among CD8 cells was defined by CD45RO negativity and positive CCR7 selection, thereby excluding terminally differentiated effector memory CD45RA+ cells. Trimming took 1 base from V and 4 from J, leaving 12 bases between them. The CDR3 has 15 amino acids. Per germline, CDR1 SGHTA and CDR2 FQGTGA.

Input material: naive CD8+ T cells sorted from blood. The chain has TRBV7-3 and TRBJ2-3, with D perhaps matching TRBD2 (6 bases). The TCR originated in a man younger than 45 in good health. The CDR3 sequence: CASSLRAREADTQYF. The CDR3 DNA is TGTGCCAGCAGCTTAAGGGCCAGGGAGGCAGATACGCAGTATTTT.